This is a list of T cell receptor beta chains from one sample in a study of metastatic and nonmetastatic thyroid tumors. TCRdb re-analyzed the PCR reads using MiXCR. Among roughly 15,000 clones listed, about a quarter were seen once. Material: tumor tissue. Source of these receptors: a female donor with papillary thyroid cancer or a benign thyroid nodule (not recorded which). Some clones in this sample may be carry-over from other donors' samples. CDR3s include the opening cysteine and the closing phenylalanine or tryptophan. D genes are given only for firm matches. Only part of the rows carry a size: once, few, many, or a class if the clone is expanded.

J gene	D gene	V gene	clone size	CDR3 DNA	CDR3 protein
TRBJ2-3	NA	TRBV15	few	TGTGCCACCAGCAGACTAGGGGATACGCAGTATTTT	CATSRLGDTQYF
TRBJ2-3	NA	TRBV13	many	TGTGCCAGCAGGAAGGCGCTTCTCTCAGATACGCAGTATTTT	CASRKALLSDTQYF
TRBJ2-7	TRBD1	TRBV25-1	medium-sized	TGTGCCAGCAGTGATCCCGGGACAGGCCACGAGCAGTACTTC	CASSDPGTGHEQYF
TRBJ1-5	NA	TRBV3-1	medium-sized	TGTGCCAGCAGCATTCGGACAGGCAATCAGCCCCAGCATTTT	CASSIRTGNQPQHF
TRBJ2-5	NA	TRBV20-1	many	TGCAGTGCTAGAGTAGGGGCACTCCAAGAGACCCAGTACTTC	CSARVGALQETQYF
TRBJ2-2	NA	TRBV9	many	TGTGCCAGCAGCGTAGATCGGGTTTACGGGGAGCTGTTTTTT	CASSVDRVYGELFF
TRBJ2-2	NA	TRBV12-3/TRBV12-4	few	TGTGCCAGCAGCTCCTCCCGTAACACCGGGGAGCTGTTTTTT	CASSSSRNTGELFF
TRBJ2-5	NA	TRBV12-3/TRBV12-4	medium-sized	TGTGCCAGCAGTTTAATTCCGGGGCGCGGGAAACGAGAGACCCAGTACTTC	CASSLIPGRGKRETQYF
TRBJ2-5	NA	TRBV7-9	many	TGTGCCAGCAGCCCTCCCAGCCAAGAGACCCAGTACTTC	CASSPPSQETQYF
TRBJ2-3	NA	TRBV5-4	medium-sized	TGCGCCAGCAGCTCGCTTTTTCCTAGCACAGATACGCAGTATTTT	CASSSLFPSTDTQYF
TRBJ2-3	NA	TRBV11-2	NA	TGTGCCAGCAGCTTAGGAGGTGGAGGGGTCTCGACATATACGCAGTATTTT	CASSLGGGGVSTYTQYF
TRBJ2-1	NA	TRBV6-1	few	TGTGCCAGCAACTTAGTCAATGAGCAGTTCTTC	CASNLVNEQFF
TRBJ1-1	NA	TRBV6-2/TRBV6-3	NA	TGTGCCAGTAGTTACCGGCGGGGGGGCACTGGAGCTTTCTTT	CASSYRRGGTGAFF
TRBJ1-1	NA	TRBV7-3	NA	TGTGCCAGCAGCTCAAACTGGGGGCGGGCTGAAGCTTTCTTT	CASSSNWGRAEAFF
TRBJ2-2	NA	TRBV5-6	many	TGTGCCAGCAGGTTGAGGAACTCGAACACCGGGGAGCTGTTTTTT	CASRLRNSNTGELFF
TRBJ2-7	NA	TRBV20-1	NA	TGCAGTGCTAGAGATTGTGAAGTGATCCCCTACGAGCAGTACTTC	CSARDCEVIPYEQYF
TRBJ1-2	NA	TRBV27	few	TGTGCCAGACAGTGGGGCTATTGCTACACCTTC	CARQWGYCYTF
TRBJ1-1	TRBD1	TRBV10-1	few	TGCGCCGGGTCCGGGACAGATTTTTTGAACACTGAAGCTTTCTTT	CAGSGTDFLNTEAFF
TRBJ2-7	TRBD2	TRBV11-2	NA	TGTGCCAGCAGCTTAGAAGGGACTAGCGGTCTCTACGAGCAGTACTTC	CASSLEGTSGLYEQYF
TRBJ1-3	NA	TRBV29-1	many	TGCAGCGTTGAACTTCCGTTCTCTGGAAACACCATATATTTT	CSVELPFSGNTIYF
TRBJ1-1	TRBD1	TRBV3-1	many	TGTGCCAGCAGCCGTGGACAGGGGTGGGACACTGAAGCTTTCTTT	CASSRGQGWDTEAFF
TRBJ2-7	NA	TRBV20-1	NA	TGCAGTGCCCCCAAGGACGGTGCGTACGAGCATTACTTC	CSAPKDGAYEHYF
TRBJ2-1	NA	TRBV7-3	NA	TGTGCCAGCAGCTTTCAGGTTCAGGACAATGAGCAGTTCTTC	CASSFQVQDNEQFF
TRBJ1-2	NA	TRBV6-6	many	TGTGCCAGCAGTTACCAACACAGGGATGGCTACACCTTC	CASSYQHRDGYTF
TRBJ1-5	NA	TRBV27	many	TGTGCCAGCAGGGGCTTTAGCAATCAGCCCCAGCATTTT	CASRGFSNQPQHF
TRBJ2-1	TRBD2	TRBV11-1	NA	TGTGCCAGCAGCTTGAGGGGGTCGGGACTAGGGAATGAGCAGTTCTTC	CASSLRGSGLGNEQFF
TRBJ1-1	TRBD1	TRBV19	many	TGTGCCAGTAGTCCCCCAGGGGGAGTCACTGAAGCTTTCTTT	CASSPPGGVTEAFF
TRBJ2-2	NA	TRBV6-2/TRBV6-3	NA	TGTGCCAGCAGTTACTCGATGACCCCCGGGTACGGCGGGGAGCTGTTTTTT	CASSYSMTPGYGGELFF
TRBJ2-7	TRBD1	TRBV4-3	NA	TGCGCCAGCAGCCAAGGGACAGGGGTTGCCTACGAGCAGTACTTC	CASSQGTGVAYEQYF
TRBJ2-1	NA	TRBV6-1	many	TGTGCCAGCAGTGAAGGGGGACCATACCCCTTCAATGAGCAGTTCTTC	CASSEGGPYPFNEQFF
TRBJ2-1	NA	TRBV27	NA	TGTGCCAGCAGTTCCCTAGGTTCCCAGCACAATGAGCAGTTCTTC	CASSSLGSQHNEQFF
TRBJ1-5	NA	TRBV6-1	NA	TGTGCCAGCAGGAGTGGATGGGATAGCAATCAGCCCCAGCATTTT	CASRSGWDSNQPQHF
TRBJ2-3	TRBD2	TRBV20-1	many	TGCAGTGCTAGCCCAGATGGGGGGGGTACGCAGTATTTT	CSASPDGGGTQYF
TRBJ1-2	NA	TRBV4-1	medium-sized	TGCGCCAGCAGCCGAAATACCCTGGGCGGAAACTATGGCTACACCTTC	CASSRNTLGGNYGYTF
TRBJ1-4	NA	TRBV3-1	many	TGTGCCAGCAGCCAAGATCGAGGGCAGAATGAAAAACTGTTTTTT	CASSQDRGQNEKLFF
TRBJ1-3	NA	TRBV12-3/TRBV12-4	NA	TGTGCCGGAGCACGGGAGCCGCCTGGAAACACCATATATTTT	CAGAREPPGNTIYF
TRBJ2-7	TRBD1	TRBV20-1	NA	TGCAGTGCTAGAGCTGGTCCTGGACAGGGATACGAGCAGTACTTC	CSARAGPGQGYEQYF
TRBJ2-1	NA	TRBV5-1	NA	TGCGCCAGCAGCACCATAGCGTCCTCCTACAATGAGCAGTTCTTC	CASSTIASSYNEQFF
TRBJ2-7	NA	TRBV5-1	many	TGCGCCAGCAGCTCAAGGATGGGTTTCGGGGTGGTCGGTTTTACCTACGAGCAGCACTTC	CASSSRMGFGVVGFTYEQHF
TRBJ1-2	NA	TRBV7-9	many	TGTGCCAGCAGCTTAGCCGACAGGATCTATGGCTACACCTTC	CASSLADRIYGYTF
TRBJ2-5	TRBD1	TRBV5-1	many	TGCGCCAGCAGCTTGCAGGGGGAGGAGACCCAGTACTTC	CASSLQGEETQYF
TRBJ2-7	NA	TRBV12-3/TRBV12-4	NA	TGTGCCAGCAGGCCGGACAGTTACGAGCAGTACTTC	CASRPDSYEQYF